The rows below give T cell receptor beta chains drawn from one sample of a study of T cells in Graves' hyperthyroidism and ophthalmopathy. TCRdb recomputed calls from the multiplex PCR reads with MiXCR, one row per CDR3 protein. The table includes about 640,000 distinct CDR3 sequences, less than 25% detected once. Sequenced material: blood. The source of these receptors is a man aged 25 to 40 with Graves' ophthalmopathy. Both conserved end residues are part of each CDR3.

V gene: TRBV7-2; J gene: TRBJ2-1; CDR3 protein: CASSLGTLADSYNEQFF
V gene: TRBV20-1; J gene: TRBJ2-2; CDR3 protein: CIARTRQGSGELFF
V gene: TRBV11-3; J gene: TRBJ2-1; CDR3 protein: CASSRGAGQGNNEQFF
V gene: TRBV4-1; J gene: TRBJ1-1; CDR3 protein: CASKGQGAITEAFF
V gene: TRBV18; J gene: TRBJ2-5; CDR3 protein: CASSATPGQMGGQYF
V gene: TRBV5-1; J gene: TRBJ2-2; CDR3 protein: CASSGTPSENTGELFF
V gene: TRBV5-6; J gene: TRBJ2-7; CDR3 protein: CASSYPGPLREQYF
V gene: TRBV4-1; J gene: TRBJ2-5; CDR3 protein: CASSQIRLAGPETQYF
V gene: TRBV6-1; J gene: TRBJ2-7; CDR3 protein: CASRADGSSYEQYF
V gene: TRBV6-1; J gene: TRBJ2-7; CDR3 protein: CASSYGWSGSYEQYF
V gene: TRBV7-7; J gene: TRBJ2-3; CDR3 protein: CASSLGGSPDTQYF
V gene: TRBV6-2/TRBV6-3; J gene: TRBJ1-2; CDR3 protein: CASRFPGPYYGYTF
V gene: TRBV9; J gene: TRBJ2-1; CDR3 protein: CASSARLAGDYNEQFF
V gene: TRBV7-8; J gene: TRBJ1-1; CDR3 protein: CASSLWDLGGTNTEAFF
V gene: TRBV11-2; J gene: TRBJ1-2; CDR3 protein: CASSLVPRQGAKGYTF
V gene: TRBV6-1; J gene: TRBJ2-5; CDR3 protein: CASRRVQETQYF
V gene: TRBV5-1; J gene: TRBJ2-1; CDR3 protein: CASVGVSYNEQFF
V gene: TRBV11-1; J gene: TRBJ2-1; CDR3 protein: CASSLVGSRGNEQFF
V gene: TRBV11-2; J gene: TRBJ1-5; CDR3 protein: CASSRGTALNQPQHF
V gene: TRBV20-1; J gene: TRBJ2-3; CDR3 protein: CSARESDSALPTGDTQYF
V gene: TRBV28; J gene: TRBJ2-7; CDR3 protein: CASSRIRQGFRGRYEQYF
V gene: TRBV5-1; J gene: TRBJ2-7; CDR3 protein: CASSLAGQTPYEQYF
V gene: TRBV5-5; J gene: TRBJ2-7; CDR3 protein: CASSQGTPSEQYF
V gene: TRBV12-3/TRBV12-4; J gene: TRBJ2-1; CDR3 protein: CASSFIRVDNEQFF
V gene: TRBV7-2; J gene: TRBJ2-2; CDR3 protein: CASSPADTGELFF
V gene: TRBV6-2/TRBV6-3; J gene: TRBJ2-5; CDR3 protein: CASSYSGLAGGPGWSETQYF
V gene: TRBV5-1; J gene: TRBJ2-2; CDR3 protein: CASSSPHRVVTGELFF
V gene: TRBV28; J gene: TRBJ2-3; CDR3 protein: CASSYQLAAGDTQYF
V gene: TRBV20-1; J gene: TRBJ2-7; CDR3 protein: CSARDRAGSPYEQYF
V gene: TRBV6-2/TRBV6-3; J gene: TRBJ2-7; CDR3 protein: CASNRLAGYEQYF
V gene: TRBV20-1; J gene: TRBJ2-7; CDR3 protein: CSAHTIDPHYEQYF
V gene: TRBV7-9; J gene: TRBJ2-1; CDR3 protein: CASSIRTSGSNNEQFF
V gene: TRBV7-9; J gene: TRBJ2-7; CDR3 protein: CASSAASLDEQYF
V gene: TRBV11-3; J gene: TRBJ2-1; CDR3 protein: CASGQGQAEEQFF
V gene: TRBV29-1; J gene: TRBJ2-1; CDR3 protein: CSVERHSVGDNEQFF
V gene: TRBV7-9; J gene: TRBJ1-1; CDR3 protein: CAIGGGLPEAFF
V gene: TRBV28; J gene: TRBJ1-1; CDR3 protein: CASSSFGGGNTEAFF
V gene: TRBV6-2/TRBV6-3; J gene: TRBJ1-5; CDR3 protein: CASSTPGPNQPQHF
V gene: TRBV6-6; J gene: TRBJ2-1; CDR3 protein: CASSYKGNEQFF
V gene: TRBV20-1; J gene: TRBJ1-4; CDR3 protein: CSASRRGDEKLFF
V gene: TRBV25-1; J gene: TRBJ2-2; CDR3 protein: CASTPFGAGGNTGELFF
V gene: TRBV2; J gene: TRBJ1-1; CDR3 protein: CASSVRQSNTEAFF
V gene: TRBV20-1; J gene: TRBJ2-5; CDR3 protein: CSAQGQTQEAQYF
V gene: TRBV11-2; J gene: TRBJ2-1; CDR3 protein: CASSWGGLADSYNEQFF
V gene: TRBV19; J gene: TRBJ2-7; CDR3 protein: CASRSRQGANEQYF
V gene: TRBV7-6; J gene: TRBJ2-1; CDR3 protein: CASSITSGRASEQFF
V gene: TRBV28; J gene: TRBJ2-7; CDR3 protein: CASSLFGGAYEQYF
V gene: TRBV9; J gene: TRBJ2-7; CDR3 protein: CASSATGGAYEQYF
V gene: TRBV28; J gene: TRBJ2-1; CDR3 protein: CASSLGVYNEQFF
V gene: TRBV27; J gene: TRBJ2-3; CDR3 protein: CASSLLSSTSTDTQYF
V gene: TRBV30; J gene: TRBJ2-1; CDR3 protein: CACYRDRGNEQFF
V gene: TRBV6-2/TRBV6-3; J gene: TRBJ2-2; CDR3 protein: CASTLDRGTGELFF
V gene: TRBV12-3/TRBV12-4; J gene: TRBJ1-5; CDR3 protein: CASNRGGGSSNQPQHF
V gene: TRBV15; J gene: TRBJ1-5; CDR3 protein: CATRKKGARGNQPQHF